This T cell receptor beta chain was sequenced during a study of patients and donors after allogeneic stem cell transplantation. Germline values: CDR1 DFQATT, CDR2 SNEGSKA (reference sequence). This CDR3 is built from 13 residues. The V gene lost 0 bases and the J gene lost 6 bases, with 8 bases spanning the gap. TCRdb reprocessed the RT-PCR reads via MiXCR and lists one record per CDR3 protein. The sample holds more than 850,000 distinct CDR3 sequences, 15% to 20% seen once. This clonotype was picked up one time. This TCR was sampled from a human donor who was either an allogeneic HSCT recipient or a stem cell or donor lymphocyte infusion donor (not recorded which). It is not recorded whose cells these are; they may come from a transplant donor. The sequencing input was blood, either unsorted or a sorted T cell fraction (not recorded which). The chain joins TRBV20-1 to TRBJ2-2; possibly TRBD1 or TRBD2 for D (5 bases each). CDR3 DNA sequence: TGCAGTGCTAGAGAGGGGACCGCCGGGGAGCTGTTTTTT. Translation gives CSAREGTAGELFF.